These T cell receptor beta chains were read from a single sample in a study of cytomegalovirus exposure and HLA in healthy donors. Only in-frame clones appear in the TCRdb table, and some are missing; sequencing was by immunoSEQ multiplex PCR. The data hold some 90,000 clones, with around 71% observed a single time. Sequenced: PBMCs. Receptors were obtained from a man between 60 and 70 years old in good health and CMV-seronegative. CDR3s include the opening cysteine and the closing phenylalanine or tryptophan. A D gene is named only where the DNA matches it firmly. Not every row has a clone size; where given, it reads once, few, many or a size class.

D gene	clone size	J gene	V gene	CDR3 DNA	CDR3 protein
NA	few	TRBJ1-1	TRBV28	TGTGCCAGCAGCCGAATATCGGCTGAAGCTTTCTTT	CASSRISAEAFF
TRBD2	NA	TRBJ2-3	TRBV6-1	TGTGCCAGCAGTGAAGTAGCGGGGTCTAGAACAGATACGCAGTATTTT	CASSEVAGSRTDTQYF
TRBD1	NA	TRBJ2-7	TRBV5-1	TGCGCCAGCAGCTTGTCCCCTACAGGGGCCGGGGATACGATGCAGTACTTC	CASSLSPTGAGDTMQYF
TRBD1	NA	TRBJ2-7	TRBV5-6	TGTGCCAGCAGCCCACAGGGGGCGGATTACGAGCAGTACTTC	CASSPQGADYEQYF
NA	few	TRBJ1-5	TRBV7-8	TGTGCCAGCAGTTGGGCAGGGGATAGCAATCAGCCCCAGCATTTT	CASSWAGDSNQPQHF
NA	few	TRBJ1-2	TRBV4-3	TGCGCCAGCAGCCAAGACGGAGGGGGGGAGCTTTATGGCTACACCTTC	CASSQDGGGELYGYTF
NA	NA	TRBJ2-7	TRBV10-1	TGCGCCAGCAGTGAGACGGTTTACGAGCAGTACTTC	CASSETVYEQYF
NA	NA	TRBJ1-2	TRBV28	TGTGCCAGCAGTCTACTGTCCGGGGGCTACACCTTC	CASSLLSGGYTF
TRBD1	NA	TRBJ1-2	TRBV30	TGTGCCTGTGCCGGGACAGGGTCGGGCTATGGCTACACCTTC	CACAGTGSGYGYTF
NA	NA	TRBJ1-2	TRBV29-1	TGCAGCGTTTCTCCCGGCGGAAACGACTATGGCTACACCTTC	CSVSPGGNDYGYTF